This T cell receptor beta chain was documented in a study of tumor-infiltrating lymphocytes in glioblastoma multiforme. A word on this clonotype: The target antigen is unknown.

Trimming removed 1 base from V and 8 bases from J, with 9 bases in between. The length of the CDR3 is 12 residues. Looked up from germline, CDR1 is SGHAT and CDR2 is FQDESV (reference sequence). Regarding the study as a whole: TCR plus mutation findings rest on a single glioblastoma patient. Unequal TCR RNA per T cell might skew measured clone sizes.

TCRB libraries came from RNA via three nested multiplex PCR rounds. TCRB cDNA was made from approximately 0.5 ug total RNA. One entry per CDR3 protein results from TCRdb running MiXCR on the multiplex PCR reads. The repertoire consists of 15,000 or so distinct CDR3 sequences, with over 65% occurring once and the leading ten covering around half. The receptor was derived from a male donor with glioblastoma. The sample comprised brain tumor tissue. The chain carries TRBV11-1 and TRBJ2-7; no reliable D call. Here the CDR3 reads CASSLEFPKQYF. The CDR3 DNA reads as TGTGCCAGCAGCTTAGAGTTCCCCAAGCAGTACTTC.